Each of the 13 T cell receptor beta chains below was sequenced from the same sample in a study of patients and donors after allogeneic stem cell transplantation. TCRdb called the RT-PCR reads again in MiXCR, with one record for every CDR3 protein. Found here are about a million distinct CDR3 sequences, roughly 18% of them singletons; the top ten hold 5% to 6.5%. Sequencing input: blood, either unsorted or a sorted T cell fraction (not recorded which). These receptors were obtained from a human donor who was either an allogeneic HSCT recipient or a stem cell or donor lymphocyte infusion donor (not recorded which). It is not recorded whose cells these are; they may come from a transplant donor.

The table lists this clonotype with a few counts. This sequence joins TRBV12-3 or TRBV12-4 and TRBJ1-1; D may be TRBD1 (5 bases). The CDR3 covers 13 residues. V was clipped by 3 bases and J by 4 bases, with 9 bases between them. Here the CDR3 reads CASSFVGRTEAFF. CDR3 DNA sequence: TGTGCCAGCAGTTTCGTGGGGCGCACTGAAGCTTTCTTT.

This clonotype was seen a few times. The CDR3, as DNA: TGTGCCAGCAGCCCCTTTGATTTCGATGAGCAGTTCTTC. Protein product: CASSPFDFDEQFF. This chain uses TRBV7-3 with TRBJ2-1, with D hard to call. The V gene lost 5 bases and the J gene lost 8 bases, with 13 bases spanning the gap. CDR3 size: 13 residues. CDR1 and CDR2 (germline): SGHTA, FQGTGA.

The chain has TRBV5-1 and TRBJ1-5; the match to TRBD1 covers 10 bases. V shed 2 bases and J 5 bases; nucleotides not matched to a gene: 7. The CDR3 contains 16 residues. The germline CDR1 and CDR2 sequences are SGHRS and YFSETQ. CDR3 protein: CASSFLTGGSDQPQHF. CDR3 DNA sequence: TGCGCCAGCAGCTTTTTGACAGGGGGCTCGGATCAGCCCCAGCATTTT.

The chain employs TRBV12-3 or TRBV12-4 and TRBJ1-6, with TRBD1 matching over 7 bases. Germline trimming cut 6 bases from V and 11 bases from J; bases unmatched to any gene: 13. The length of the CDR3 is 15 residues. CDR3 DNA: TGTGCCAGCAGCCCTATAGGGGGCCTCGGGACACCCCTCCACTTT. This sequence encodes CASSPIGGLGTPLHF.

The chain is built from TRBV6-5 and TRBJ1-2; TRBD1 aligns across 7 bases. J was trimmed by 8 bases and V by 5 bases; bases with no gene match: 8. There are 13 residues in the CDR3. Germline V lookup: CDR1 MNHEY, CDR2 SVGAGI. The CDR3 protein is CASSTSTGTGYTF. For the CDR3, the DNA is TGTGCCAGCAGTACCTCGACAGGGACCGGCTACACCTTC.

The chain joins TRBV6-1 to TRBJ1-6; TRBD1 aligns across 7 bases. V was pared by 8 bases and J by 10 bases, with 11 bases of the junction left unmatched. From germline, CDR1 is MNHNS and CDR2 SASEGT. This CDR3 is 14 amino acids long. This chain's CDR3 is CASRQGVGESPLHF. The DNA for the CDR3 is TGTGCCAGCCGTCAGGGGGTGGGGGAATCACCCCTCCACTTT.

V gene TRBV6-2 or TRBV6-3 combines with J gene TRBJ1-2; TRBD1 aligns across 11 bases. Germline assignment: CDR1 MNHEY and CDR2 SVGEGT. The trim removed 6 bases at V and 4 bases at J, leaving 7 bases unmatched. This CDR3 is built from 15 residues. The CDR3 here is CASSRGQGAVYGYTF. CDR3 DNA sequence: TGTGCCAGCAGCCGCGGACAGGGGGCGGTCTATGGCTACACCTTC.

The chain recombines TRBV9 with TRBJ2-3; 12 positions agree with TRBD2. The length of the CDR3 is 15 residues. The ends lost 4 bases at V and 7 bases at J; junction bases unmatched: 7. Germline loops: CDR1 SGDLS, CDR2 YYNGEE. CDR3 amino acids: CASSPTRTSGNTQYF. As DNA, the CDR3 is TGTGCCAGCAGCCCCACCAGGACTAGCGGGAATACGCAGTATTTT.

This clonotype was picked up a small number of times. The CDR3: CASSYGGQSNTEAFF. The CDR3 coding sequence is TGTGCCAGCAGTTACGGCGGACAGAGCAACACTGAAGCTTTCTTT. The chain is built from TRBV6-5 and TRBJ1-1; perhaps TRBD1 as D (6 bases). The CDR3 spans 15 residues. Trimming pared 2 bases from V and 2 bases from J, leaving 12 bases between. In germline, CDR1 is MNHEY, CDR2 SVGAGI.

V and J are TRBV2 and TRBJ2-1; D possibly matches TRBD1 or TRBD2 (6 bases each). CDR1 is SNHLY, CDR2 FYNNEI, per germline. This CDR3 has 17 amino acids. The V end lost 5 bases, the J end lost 2 bases, and 19 bases lay between the germline ends. The CDR3 is CASSLPLGGLAYNEQFF. As DNA, the CDR3 is TGTGCCAGCAGTCTACCCCTTGGGGGGCTAGCCTACAATGAGCAGTTCTTC. Combining the CDR3 with reference TRBV2 and TRBJ2-1 gives the whole variable domain EPEVTQTPSHQVTQMGQEVILRCVPISNHLYFYWYRQILGQKVEFLVSFYNNEISEKSEIFDDQFSVERPDGSNFTLKIRSTKLEDSAMYFCASSLPLGGLAYNEQFFGPGTRLTVL.

This clonotype was seen more than once but under ten times. The chain couples TRBV5-1 to TRBJ2-5; TRBD2 matches at 8 bases. The trim removed 0 bases at V and 3 bases at J, leaving 7 bases unmatched. The CDR3 spans 16 residues. Germline values: CDR1 SGHRS, CDR2 YFSETQ. CDR3 loop: CASSLGPGLGEETQYF. The CDR3 DNA sequence: TGCGCCAGCAGCTTGGGTCCGGGACTAGGTGAAGAGACCCAGTACTTC.

The sample holds a few counts of this clonotype. The chain joins TRBV12-3 or TRBV12-4 to TRBJ2-3; D uncertain. CDR3 length equals 14 residues. Trimming shortened V by 3 bases and J by 2 bases, and 9 bases separated the two germline ends. CDR3 nucleotides: TGTGCCAGCAGTTTTCTTCTCTACACAGATACGCAGTATTTT. This encodes CASSFLLYTDTQYF.

The chain carries TRBV20-1 and TRBJ2-1; weak D call: TRBD2 (7 bases). Per germline, CDR1 DFQATT and CDR2 SNEGSKA (reference sequence). CDR3 length: 13 amino acids. V was cut by 3 bases and J by 5 bases, with 11 bases left in between. CDR3 protein: CSASSRGHNEQFF. The CDR3 region has the DNA TGCAGTGCTAGTTCGCGGGGGCACAATGAGCAGTTCTTC.